Shown below are 7 T cell receptor beta chains from a single sample sequenced in a study of CD8+CD57+ T cells in acquired aplastic anemia. Patients sequenced had flow cytometry evidence of CD8+CD57+ cell expansion. CDR3 and TCR beta VDJ profiling relied on genomic DNA as the template. TCRdb used MiXCR to reprocess the reads, holding one entry per CDR3 protein. The sample records 200,000 to 300,000 distinct CDR3 sequences, around 82% being singletons. Sequences were obtained from sorted CD4+, CD8+, or CD8+CD57+ T cells (not recorded which) from PBMCs. These receptors all come from a human donor with aplastic anemia.

The chain couples TRBV2 to TRBJ2-7; 10 bases match TRBD1. The CDR3 is made up of 15 amino acids. The germline V gene has CDR1 SNHLY and CDR2 FYNNEI. With 5 bases clipped from V and 5 bases from J, the junction kept 9 bases outside the gene matches. CDR3 sequence reads: CASSQWGQGSNEQYF. The CDR3 DNA sequence: TGTGCCAGCAGTCAATGGGGACAGGGGAGCAACGAGCAGTACTTC.

This clonotype was found a few times. This chain connects TRBV29-1 to TRBJ2-7; 10 positions match TRBD2. This CDR3 has 13 amino acids. Trimming took 7 bases from V and 6 from J; bases not matched to a gene: 9. Germline V gene sequence: CDR1 SQVTM, CDR2 ANQGSEA. CDR3 sequence reads: CSARLAGLGEQYF. The CDR3 DNA is TGCAGCGCCCGACTAGCGGGCCTTGGCGAGCAGTACTTC.

The chain links TRBV7-9 to TRBJ2-5; TRBD2 matches 7 bases. The CDR3 spans 17 residues. The germline V gene encodes CDR1 SEHNR and CDR2 FQNEAQ (reference sequence). Losses at the gene ends were 3 bases for V and 0 bases for J; bases not matched to a gene: 10. DNA of the CDR3: TGTGCCAGCAGCTTGGGTCCCGGGACTAACCACCAAGAGACCCAGTACTTC. Amino acid sequence: CASSLGPGTNHQETQYF.

As to this clonotype: The junction and the germline gene differ at one end; a read error may be behind it. This chain connects TRBV2 to TRBJ1-6, with D maybe TRBD1 (5 bases). In germline, CDR1 is SNHLY, CDR2 FYNNEI. The length of the CDR3 is 14 residues. CDR3 DNA: TGTGCCAGCAGTGAGGGACCGCTTAATTCCCCCCTCCAGTTT. It codes for CASSEGPLNSPLQF.

As regards this clonotype: Sequence at one end of the junction differs from germline and may be a read error. The chain recombines TRBV9 with TRBJ2-1, with 9 bases identical to TRBD2. This CDR3 comprises 15 residues. The germline gives CDR1 SGDLS, CDR2 YYNGEE. The chain's CDR3 is CVSSVAGAFYNEQFF. DNA for the CDR3: TGTGTCAGCAGCGTAGCGGGGGCTTTCTACAATGAGCAGTTCTTC.

A few counts support this clonotype. The chain recombines TRBV9 with TRBJ2-5, with D possibly matching TRBD2 (5 bases). V lost 3 bases, J lost 14 bases, and 23 bases lay in between. The CDR3 sequence is 14 residues long. Per germline, CDR1 SGDLS and CDR2 YYNGEE. The CDR3 bases are TGTGCCAGCAGCGGAGGGTCAGATCCGCAGTATTTTTACTTC. It encodes CASSGGSDPQYFYF. The complete variable domain, with remaining parts taken from reference TRBV9 and TRBJ2-5, reads DSGVTQTPKHLITATGQRVTLRCSPRSGDLSVYWYQQSLDQGLQFLIQYYNGEERAKGNILERFSAQQFPDLHSELNLSSLELGDSALYFCASSGGSDPQYFYFGPGTRLLVL.

The chain is built from TRBV7-3 and TRBJ2-3; no reliable D call. Germline CDR1 SGHTA, CDR2 FQGTGA. V shed 3 bases and J shed 15 bases, with 22 bases lying between them. The CDR3 extends over 14 amino acids. CDR3 sequence (DNA): TGTGCCAGCAGCTTGGACGCAGGTGGGAACAGCACATATTTT. Protein: CASSLDAGGNSTYF.